This T cell receptor beta chain originates from a study of shared clonotypes between healthy human individuals. Looking at the study overall: Sampling drew on donors who were two women and three men aged 18 to 49. Study-wide findings and caveats: Having only a few donors restricted how much genetic and exposure-history diversity was captured.

The germline gives CDR1 SQVTM, CDR2 ANQGSEA. The CDR3 runs 13 residues. A word on this clone: Its target is unknown. It may be a read error: a sequence one base away is much more abundant.

Deep-level assay runs were performed. Generated by immunoSEQ multiplex PCR, the TCRdb table keeps only in-frame clones and is missing some. The data contain 400,000 to 500,000 clones, less than 80% of them seen just once; the ten biggest clones take up roughly 13%. Sequenced: PBMCs. This TCR was sampled from a woman aged 40 to 55 in good health. Some clones in this sample may be carry-over from other donors' samples. The gene calls are TRBV29-1 and TRBJ2-2, with TRBD2 as a possible D gene (6 bases). The CDR3 sequence: CSADQGGTGEPFF. The CDR3 nucleotides are TGCAGCGCAGACCAGGGAGGTACCGGGGAGCCGTTTTTT.